This T cell receptor beta chain stems from a study of T cells in Graves' hyperthyroidism and ophthalmopathy. Any patient presenting with uncontrolled infection, other autoimmune disease, pregnancy or lactation was left out. Clinicians diagnosed patients from clinical symptoms, serum thyroxine and TRAb, thyroid ultrasound and orbital computed tomography. Fresh 10 ml peripheral blood yielded PBMCs. Regions amplified from RNA transcripts were the TCR beta CDR3 regions. HTBI primers were employed in a first-round RT-PCR of the TCR CDR3. From the multiplex PCR reads, TCRdb called clonotypes with MiXCR, one entry per CDR3 protein. Altogether about half a million distinct CDR3 sequences are present, 20% to 25% being singletons, with the ten largest covering about 49%. The clonotype comes from a woman in her seventies with Graves' ophthalmopathy. Sequencing input: blood.

The CDR3 sequence is CASSLGRGVGQETQYF. CDR3 nucleotide sequence: TGTGCCAGCAGTTTAGGCAGAGGGGTGGGCCAAGAGACCCAGTACTTC. The chain joins TRBV12-3 or TRBV12-4 to TRBJ2-5; D assignment may be TRBD1 or TRBD2 (5 bases each). This CDR3 contains 16 residues. Trimming removed 1 base at V and 1 base at J, with 13 bases between.